This T cell receptor beta chain was retrieved from a study of blood T cell repertoires in COVID-19 (dated by TCRdb to 2020 to 2021). Context from the whole study: The collaborator samples originated in the United States, Italy and Spain and spanned the acute and convalescent phases of COVID-19. The repertoires were released in a freely available public database intended as a resource for research on the immune response to SARS-CoV-2. Samples came from the ongoing ImmuneRACE study (first 160 participants) plus 1,254 subjects from 6 global collaborators. Where HLA class I and class II types were available, the types were taken from metadata supplied by the sample provider, not from assay-based typing. A de-identified subject ID, COVID-19 status, age in years and sex were almost always included in the sample metadata. The material from the prospective study consisted of cDNA or gDNA derived from T cells, B-cell-depleted T cells, or PBMCs. Deeply sampled blood TCRbeta repertoires from subjects exposed to, actively infected with, or recovered from COVID-19 were included in the dataset.

About this clone itself: Its cognate antigen has yet to be identified. Base quality data are lacking; no much larger clone is found one base away.

Whole blood was collected in K2EDTA tubes by collaborating institutions according to the institutions' own protocols. For TCRbeta analysis, collaborator samples were shipped as frozen whole blood, as isolated PBMCs, or as DNA extracted from either sample type. The paper's findings and limits, for the study overall: The quantity of clinical and demographic metadata differed by source and by participant and was supplied without curation.

TCRbeta CDR3 regions were amplified from genomic DNA by means of the immunoSEQ Assay, a bias-controlled multiplex PCR. For the original study's pipeline: Nucleated cell counts per sample were estimated from amplification of reference gene primers within the assay. To quantify the absolute abundance of each unique TCRbeta CDR3 rearrangement, sequence reads were collapsed and filtered. For each sample, productive Simpson clonality was calculated as the square root of Simpson's diversity index over productive rearrangements. In its TCRdb copy, this immuneACCESS table keeps in-frame sequences only and misses some clones. Where compared with another copy, unresolved V genes explain less than half of these, and the others have no known cause. From that table come the V and J calls and clone size; the DNA was used to work out D and trimming. This sample is represented by roughly 53,000 clones; about 80% of them were singletons. The ten largest clones represent 13% to 15% of the sample.

The sequenced sample consisted of peripheral blood. The origin of this receptor is a human donor in a cohort sampled during active COVID-19.

The DNA reads TGTGCCTGGAGGACACTAGCGGGAGGGCGGGATGAGCAGTTCTTC. Its product reads: CAWRTLAGGRDEQFF. The chain is made from TRBV30 and TRBJ2-1; TRBD2 matches 13 bases in the middle. Taken from the germline V gene (reference sequence), the CDR1 and CDR2 loops are GTSNPN and SVGIG. The CDR3 numbers 15 residues from cysteine through phenylalanine. This entry keeps only the CDR3 DNA: 45 bases, framed from base 1. Unmatched junction bases come to 7, with V trimmed by 3 bases and J by 8 bases.